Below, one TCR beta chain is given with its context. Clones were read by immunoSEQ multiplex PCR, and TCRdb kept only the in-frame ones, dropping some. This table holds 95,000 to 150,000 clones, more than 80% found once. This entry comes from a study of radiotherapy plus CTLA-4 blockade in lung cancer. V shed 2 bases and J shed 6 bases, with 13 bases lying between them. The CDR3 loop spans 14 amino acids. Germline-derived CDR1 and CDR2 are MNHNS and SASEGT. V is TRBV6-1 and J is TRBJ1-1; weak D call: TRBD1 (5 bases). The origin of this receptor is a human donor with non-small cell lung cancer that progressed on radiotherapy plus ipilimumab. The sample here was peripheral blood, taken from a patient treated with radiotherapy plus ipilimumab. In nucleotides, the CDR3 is TGTGCCAGCAGTGAATCGGGGAGGGGACCTGAAGCTTTCTTT. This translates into CASSESGRGPEAFF.